Shown below are 8 T cell receptor beta chains from a single sample sequenced in a study of T cell repertoires in cytomegalovirus infection. Via MiXCR, TCRdb re-called the reads, giving one row per CDR3 protein. The data contain hundreds of thousands of distinct CDR3 sequences, approximately 24% of them singletons. The sample taken for sequencing was CD8+ T cells from PBMCs. These TCRs come from a human donor in good health (CMV status not recorded). Some clones in this sample may be carry-over from other donors' samples.

This clonotype was counted ten times or more. Here the CDR3 reads CASSLSDRTYEQYF. For the CDR3, the DNA is TGTGCCAGCAGTTTATCGGACAGAACCTACGAGCAGTACTTC. The genes are TRBV28 and TRBJ2-7; maybe TRBD1 (6 bases). The germline V gene has CDR1 MDHEN and CDR2 SYDVKM. Trimming took 1 base from V and 2 from J, leaving 9 bases between them. There are 14 residues in the CDR3.

Turning to this clonotype: It may be a read error: a sequence one base away is much more abundant. The rearrangement uses TRBV7-3 and TRBJ1-1; D is perhaps TRBD1 (5 bases). The CDR3 runs to 14 residues. V was cut by 5 bases and J by 6 bases, with 16 bases left in between. In germline, CDR1 is SGHTA, CDR2 FQGTGA. In DNA, the CDR3 is TGTGCCAGCAGCCCGATGCCGGGGGTGCCTGAAGCTTTCTTT. This sequence encodes CASSPMPGVPEAFF.

This clonotype showed up many times. The J gene is TRBJ2-6, the V gene TRBV5-3; TRBD1 matches 9 bases. TRBV5-3 is sorted into the ORF group, with uncertain function. The trim removed 3 bases at V and 0 bases at J, leaving 4 bases unmatched. This CDR3 spans 17 amino acids. The CDR3: CARSWDREASGANVLTF. For the CDR3, the DNA is TGTGCCAGAAGCTGGGACAGGGAAGCCTCTGGGGCCAACGTCCTGACTTTC.

This clonotype was seen at least ten times. The chain uses TRBV7-2 and TRBJ2-7; D might be TRBD1 (6 bases). V lost 6 bases and J lost 4, with 16 bases in between. The CDR3 totals 14 residues. In germline, CDR1 is SGHTA, CDR2 FQGNSA. The CDR3 coding sequence is TGTGCCAGCAGTCCTCCAGGGGCTACATACGAGCAGTACGTC. This gives the protein CASSPPGATYEQYV.

This rearrangement joins TRBV6-5 to TRBJ1-6; D perhaps matches TRBD1 (6 bases). The CDR3 consists of 12 residues. The ends were cut back, 2 bases at V and 10 bases at J, with 6 bases in the middle. CDR1 and CDR2 from the germline V gene are MNHEY and SVGAGI. The CDR3 spells CASSYQGSPLHF. CDR3 DNA sequence: TGTGCCAGCAGTTACCAGGGGTCACCCCTCCACTTT.

The chain combines TRBV28 with TRBJ1-5; D uncertain. Germline assignment: CDR1 MDHEN and CDR2 SYDVKM. V shed 8 bases and J shed 1 base, with 18 bases lying between them. The CDR3 sequence is 16 residues long. CDR3 amino acids: CASRPLDESSNQPQHF. The CDR3, as DNA: TGTGCCAGCCGCCCTCTGGATGAATCAAGCAATCAGCCCCAGCATTTT.

This clonotype was seen many times. The chain links TRBV6-2 or TRBV6-3 to TRBJ1-5; D is ambiguous. Deletions cut 6 bases from V and 0 bases from J, with 9 bases between. This CDR3 region has 14 residues. Germline CDR1 and CDR2: MNHEY and SVGEGT. The CDR3 protein is CASRTEPSNQPQHF. The DNA for the CDR3 is TGTGCCAGCAGAACAGAGCCTAGCAATCAGCCCCAGCATTTT.

The chain is built from TRBV7-9 and TRBJ2-5; D gene unclear. This CDR3 is built from 14 residues. V lost 0 bases, J lost 3 bases, and 8 bases lay in between. From germline, CDR1 is SEHNR and CDR2 FQNEAQ (reference sequence). CDR3: CASSLARDEETQYF. For the CDR3, the DNA is TGTGCCAGCAGCTTAGCGCGCGACGAAGAGACCCAGTACTTC.